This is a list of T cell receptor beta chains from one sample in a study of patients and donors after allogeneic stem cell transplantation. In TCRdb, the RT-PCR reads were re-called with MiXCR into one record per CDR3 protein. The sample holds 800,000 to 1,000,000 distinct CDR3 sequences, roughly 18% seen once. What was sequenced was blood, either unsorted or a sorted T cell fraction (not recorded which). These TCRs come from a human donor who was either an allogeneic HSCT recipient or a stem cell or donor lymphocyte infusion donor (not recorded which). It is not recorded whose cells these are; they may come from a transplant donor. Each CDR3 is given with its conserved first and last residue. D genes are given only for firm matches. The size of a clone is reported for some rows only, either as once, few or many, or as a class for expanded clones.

TGTGCCAGCAGCCCCACCGGGACCCTTCCCAGTACGCAGTATTTT | CASSPTGTLPSTQYF | TRBJ2-3 | - | TRBV14 | -
TGTGCCACCAGCAGAGAACGGGGGGCGGGTGGCACCGGGGAGCTGTTTTTT | CATSRERGAGGTGELFF | TRBJ2-2 | - | TRBV15 | many
TGTGCCAGCAGCTTAGGGGACAGGGTATACAATGAGCAGTTCTTC | CASSLGDRVYNEQFF | TRBJ2-1 | TRBD1 | TRBV7-9 | few
TGCAGCGCCGATCCTAAAGGGCCGGGGGATACGCAGTATTTT | CSADPKGPGDTQYF | TRBJ2-3 | - | TRBV29-1 | -
TGTGCCAGCAGTCCCTATGGCGGGGGGCCCTACGAGCAGTACTTC | CASSPYGGGPYEQYF | TRBJ2-7 | TRBD2 | TRBV27 | few
TGTGCCAGCAGTTTTGAGGGCGGGAAGCGGCCTACGACCCAGTACTTC | CASSFEGGKRPTTQYF | TRBJ2-5 | - | TRBV27 | -
TGTGCCAGCTCCGGCGGACCCGATCAGCCCCAGCATTTT | CASSGGPDQPQHF | TRBJ1-5 | - | TRBV18 | few
TGCAGTGCTGAAAACAGGGGGCGACTACCCGGGGAGCTGTTTTTT | CSAENRGRLPGELFF | TRBJ2-2 | TRBD1 | TRBV20-1 | -
TGCGCCAGCAGCCAATTACAGGGGACCCAGTACTTC | CASSQLQGTQYF | TRBJ2-5 | - | TRBV4-1 | -
TGTGCCAGCAGCGATATTTTGGGGCAGGGGAACACTGAAGCTTTCTTT | CASSDILGQGNTEAFF | TRBJ1-1 | - | TRBV7-9 | -
TGTGCCAGCAGCCCCAGGGGGTCTAGCAATCAGCCCCAGCATTTT | CASSPRGSSNQPQHF | TRBJ1-5 | TRBD1 | TRBV12-3/TRBV12-4 | few
TGTGCCAGCAGTACCGGACGGAGGAACACTGAAGCTTTCTTT | CASSTGRRNTEAFF | TRBJ1-1 | - | TRBV12-3/TRBV12-4 | -
TGCGCCAGCAGCCCCGGACGGAAAACCTACGAGCAGTACTTC | CASSPGRKTYEQYF | TRBJ2-7 | - | TRBV5-1 | -
TGTGCCAGCAGCTTAGGGCGGGGCGAAAGTTCTGGAAACACCATATATTTT | CASSLGRGESSGNTIYF | TRBJ1-3 | - | TRBV7-2 | -
TGTGCCAGCAGTGAGGGCCAGCCGCCGATAGCTTTCTTT | CASSEGQPPIAFF | TRBJ1-1 | - | TRBV28 | few
TGTGCCAGCAGCTTCTGGGGGGCCATAAACAATGAGCAGTTCTTC | CASSFWGAINNEQFF | TRBJ2-1 | - | TRBV5-6 | once
TGCGCCAGCAGCTCCCGGGACGAAGAGACCCAGTACTTC | CASSSRDEETQYF | TRBJ2-5 | - | TRBV5-1 | -
TGTGCCAGCAGCCTTTGGACCAACAATGAGCAGTTCTTC | CASSLWTNNEQFF | TRBJ2-1 | - | TRBV5-5 | -
TGTGCCAGCAGCCATTATATGAACACTGAAGCTTTCTTT | CASSHYMNTEAFF | TRBJ1-1 | - | TRBV7-3 | few
TGTGCCAGCAGCTTAAATGCCCTAGCGGGAGACGGGGTAGGAGACATTCAGTACTTC | CASSLNALAGDGVGDIQYF | TRBJ2-4 | TRBD2 | TRBV7-6 | -
TGTGCCAGCAGCCTCCCGGAGGGGGACACCTACGAGCAGTACTTC | CASSLPEGDTYEQYF | TRBJ2-7 | - | TRBV28 | -
TGTGCTAGTGGACAAAGAACGAATAATTCACCCCTCCACTTT | CASGQRTNNSPLHF | TRBJ1-6 | - | TRBV12-5 | few
TGTGCCAGCAGCTTAGCGGGAGAGTCGGGGACTGTCTTC | CASSLAGESGTVF | TRBJ1-2 | - | TRBV7-9 | few
TGCAGTGCCCGGACCTTGGGGGAGACTGAAGCTTTCTTT | CSARTLGETEAFF | TRBJ1-1 | - | TRBV20-1 | -
TGTGCCAGCAGTGAGATTATCAGGGGAACCGGGGAGCTGTTTTTT | CASSEIIRGTGELFF | TRBJ2-2 | - | TRBV25-1 | few
TGCGCCAGCAGCCTCGGCCAGGGTTTCGACGAGCAGTACTTC | CASSLGQGFDEQYF | TRBJ2-7 | - | TRBV5-1 | few
TGTGCCAGCAGCGTAGGGGGAAACGGCGGCTACACCTTC | CASSVGGNGGYTF | TRBJ1-2 | - | TRBV9 | many
TGTGCCAGCAGCCAAGGGGCAGACTACGAGCAGTACTTC | CASSQGADYEQYF | TRBJ2-7 | - | TRBV3-1 | once
TGTGCCAGCAATACAGGGGACTACGAGCAGTACTTC | CASNTGDYEQYF | TRBJ2-7 | TRBD1 | TRBV12-3/TRBV12-4 | few